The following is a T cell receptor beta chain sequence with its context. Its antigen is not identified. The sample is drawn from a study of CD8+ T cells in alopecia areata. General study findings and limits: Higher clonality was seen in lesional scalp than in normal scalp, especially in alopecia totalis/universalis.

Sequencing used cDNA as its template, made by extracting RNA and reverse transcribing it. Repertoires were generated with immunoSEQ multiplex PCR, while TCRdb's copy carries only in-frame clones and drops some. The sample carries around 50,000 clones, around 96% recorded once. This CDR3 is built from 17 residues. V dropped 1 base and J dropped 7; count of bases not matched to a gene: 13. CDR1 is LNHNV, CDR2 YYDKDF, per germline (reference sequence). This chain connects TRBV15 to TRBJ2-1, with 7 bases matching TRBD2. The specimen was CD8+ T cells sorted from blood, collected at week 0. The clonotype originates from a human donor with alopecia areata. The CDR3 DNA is TGTGCCACCAGCAGAGCAGAAAGCGGGGCCCGGGGGAATGAGCAGTTCTTC. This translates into CATSRAESGARGNEQFF.